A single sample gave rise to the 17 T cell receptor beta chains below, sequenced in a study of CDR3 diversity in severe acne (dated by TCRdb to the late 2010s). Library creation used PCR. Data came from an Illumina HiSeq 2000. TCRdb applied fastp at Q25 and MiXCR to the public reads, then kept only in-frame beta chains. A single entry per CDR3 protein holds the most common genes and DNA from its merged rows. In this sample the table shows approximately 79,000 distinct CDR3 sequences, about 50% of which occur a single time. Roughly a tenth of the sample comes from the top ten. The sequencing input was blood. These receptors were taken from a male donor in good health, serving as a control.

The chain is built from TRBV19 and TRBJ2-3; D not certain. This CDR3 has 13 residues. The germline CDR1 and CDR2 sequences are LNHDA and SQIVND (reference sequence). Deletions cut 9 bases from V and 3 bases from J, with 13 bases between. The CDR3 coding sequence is TGTGCCAGCTTCGACGGAATTACAGATACGCAGTATTTT. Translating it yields CASFDGITDTQYF.

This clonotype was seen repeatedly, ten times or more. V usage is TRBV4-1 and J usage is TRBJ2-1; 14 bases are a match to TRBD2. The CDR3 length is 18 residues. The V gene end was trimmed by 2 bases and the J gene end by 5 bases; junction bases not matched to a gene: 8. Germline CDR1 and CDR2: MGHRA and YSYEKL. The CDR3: CASSQLPTSGGAHNEQFF. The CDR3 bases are TGCGCCAGCAGCCAACTGCCGACTAGCGGGGGGGCCCACAATGAGCAGTTCTTC.

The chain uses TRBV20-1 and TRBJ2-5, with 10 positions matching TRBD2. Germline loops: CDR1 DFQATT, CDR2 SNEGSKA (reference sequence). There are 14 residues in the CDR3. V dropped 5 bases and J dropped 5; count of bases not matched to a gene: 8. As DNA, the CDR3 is TGCAGTGCTTCCCGGACTAGCGGCACGGAGACCCAGTACTTC. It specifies CSASRTSGTETQYF.

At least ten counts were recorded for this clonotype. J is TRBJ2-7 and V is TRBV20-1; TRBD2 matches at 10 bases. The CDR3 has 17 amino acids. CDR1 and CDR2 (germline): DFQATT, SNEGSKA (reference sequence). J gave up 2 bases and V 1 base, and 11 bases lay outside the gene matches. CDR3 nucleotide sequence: TGCAGTGCTAGAGCGGGAGGGAAACTAGCGGGAACCTACGAGCAGTACTTC. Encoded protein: CSARAGGKLAGTYEQYF.

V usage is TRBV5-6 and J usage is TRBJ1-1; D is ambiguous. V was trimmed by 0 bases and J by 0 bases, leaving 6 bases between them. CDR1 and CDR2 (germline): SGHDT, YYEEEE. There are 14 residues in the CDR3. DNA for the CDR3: TGTGCCAGCAGCTTGGGGAACATGAACACTGAAGCTTTCTTT. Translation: CASSLGNMNTEAFF.

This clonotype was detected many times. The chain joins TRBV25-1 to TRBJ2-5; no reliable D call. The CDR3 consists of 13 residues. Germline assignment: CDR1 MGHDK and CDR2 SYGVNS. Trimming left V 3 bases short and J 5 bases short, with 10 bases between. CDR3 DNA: TGTGCCAGCAGTGATGGGGATCGGGAGACCCAGTACTTC. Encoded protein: CASSDGDRETQYF. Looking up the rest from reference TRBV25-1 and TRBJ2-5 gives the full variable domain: EADIYQTPRYLVIGTGKKITLECSQTMGHDKMYWYQQDPGMELHLIHYSYGVNSTEKGDLSSESTVSRIRTEHFPLTLESARPSHTSQYLCASSDGDRETQYFGPGTRLLVL.

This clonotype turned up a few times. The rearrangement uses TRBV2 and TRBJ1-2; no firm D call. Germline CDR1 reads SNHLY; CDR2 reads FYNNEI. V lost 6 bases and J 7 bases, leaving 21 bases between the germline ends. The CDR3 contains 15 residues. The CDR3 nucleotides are TGTGCCAGCAGCGCTACGATGGCCATAGTGGGTGGCTACACCTTC. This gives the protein CASSATMAIVGGYTF. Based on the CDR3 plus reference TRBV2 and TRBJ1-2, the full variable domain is EPEVTQTPSHQVTQMGQEVILRCVPISNHLYFYWYRQILGQKVEFLVSFYNNEISEKSEIFDDQFSVERPDGSNFTLKIRSTKLEDSAMYFCASSATMAIVGGYTFGSGTRLTVV.

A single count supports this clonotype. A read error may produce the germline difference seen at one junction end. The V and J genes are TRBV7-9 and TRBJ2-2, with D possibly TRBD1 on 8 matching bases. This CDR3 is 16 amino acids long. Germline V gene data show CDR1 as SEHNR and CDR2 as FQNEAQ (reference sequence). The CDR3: CASSSQQQGGAGELFF. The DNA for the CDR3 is TGTGCTAGCAGCTCCCAACAACAGGGGGGGGCCGGGGAGCTGTTTTTT.

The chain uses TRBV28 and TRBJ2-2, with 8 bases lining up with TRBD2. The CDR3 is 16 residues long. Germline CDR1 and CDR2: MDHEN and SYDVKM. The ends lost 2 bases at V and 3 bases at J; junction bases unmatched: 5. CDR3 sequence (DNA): TGTGCCAGCAGTTTACAAGCGGGAGTGTACACCGGGGAGCTGTTTTTT. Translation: CASSLQAGVYTGELFF.

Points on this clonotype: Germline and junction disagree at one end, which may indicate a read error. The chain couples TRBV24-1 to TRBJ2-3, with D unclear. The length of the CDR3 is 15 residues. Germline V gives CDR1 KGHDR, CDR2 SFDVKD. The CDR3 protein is CATGEGPRPTDTQYF. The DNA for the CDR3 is TGTGCCACCGGTGAAGGTCCCCGCCCGACAGATACGCAGTATTTT.

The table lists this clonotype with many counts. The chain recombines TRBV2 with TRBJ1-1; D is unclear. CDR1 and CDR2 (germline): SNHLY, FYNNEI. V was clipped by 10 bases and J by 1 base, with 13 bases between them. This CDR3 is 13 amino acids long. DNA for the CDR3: TGTGCCACCCATCGGACGGCGAACACTGAAGCTTTCTTT. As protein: CATHRTANTEAFF. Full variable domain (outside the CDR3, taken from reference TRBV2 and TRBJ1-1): EPEVTQTPSHQVTQMGQEVILRCVPISNHLYFYWYRQILGQKVEFLVSFYNNEISEKSEIFDDQFSVERPDGSNFTLKIRSTKLEDSAMYFCATHRTANTEAFFGQGTRLTVV.

CDR3 bases: TGCAGCGCCGAGGGGGGTAATGGCTACACCTTC. Translating it yields CSAEGGNGYTF. The chain carries TRBV29-1 and TRBJ1-2, with a weak D call TRBD1 (6 bases). The ends were cut back, 7 bases at V and 6 bases at J, with 12 bases in the middle. CDR1 and CDR2 from the germline V gene are SQVTM and ANQGSEA. This CDR3 region has 11 residues.

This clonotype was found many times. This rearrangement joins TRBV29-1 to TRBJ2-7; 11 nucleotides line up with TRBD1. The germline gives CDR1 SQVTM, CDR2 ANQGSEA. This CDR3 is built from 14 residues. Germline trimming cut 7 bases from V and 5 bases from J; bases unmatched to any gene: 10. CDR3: CSAKPGTGGDEQYF. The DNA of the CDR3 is TGCAGCGCCAAACCCGGGACAGGGGGAGACGAGCAGTACTTC.

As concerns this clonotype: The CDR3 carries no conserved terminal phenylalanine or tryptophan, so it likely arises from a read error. The CDR3 loop reads CASSIFQGVETQYL. In DNA, the CDR3 is TGTGCCAGTAGTATCTTTCAGGGGGTAGAGACCCAGTACCTC. This chain links TRBV19 with TRBJ2-5; TRBD1 matches at 7 bases. The CDR3 loop spans 14 amino acids. Losses at the gene ends were 3 bases for V and 4 bases for J; bases not matched to a gene: 5. The germline V gene has CDR1 LNHDA and CDR2 SQIVND (reference sequence).

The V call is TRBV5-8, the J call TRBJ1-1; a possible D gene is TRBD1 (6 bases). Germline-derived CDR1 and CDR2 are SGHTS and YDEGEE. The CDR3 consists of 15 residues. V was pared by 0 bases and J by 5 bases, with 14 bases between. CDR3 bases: TGTGCCAGCAGCTTGGTCCTAGGGGGGAGTACTGAAGCTTTCTTT. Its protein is CASSLVLGGSTEAFF.

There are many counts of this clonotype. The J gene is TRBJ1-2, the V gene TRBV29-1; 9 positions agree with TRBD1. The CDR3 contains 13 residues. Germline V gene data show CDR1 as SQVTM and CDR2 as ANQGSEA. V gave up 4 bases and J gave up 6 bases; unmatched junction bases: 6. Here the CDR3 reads CSVGVGTGNGYTF. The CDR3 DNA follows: TGCAGCGTTGGAGTCGGGACAGGGAATGGCTACACCTTC. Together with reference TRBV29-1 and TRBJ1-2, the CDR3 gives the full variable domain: SAVISQKPSRDICQRGTSLTIQCQVDSQVTMMFWYRQQPGQSLTLIATANQGSEATYESGFVIDKFPISRPNLTFSTLTVSNMSPEDSSIYLCSVGVGTGNGYTFGSGTRLTVV.

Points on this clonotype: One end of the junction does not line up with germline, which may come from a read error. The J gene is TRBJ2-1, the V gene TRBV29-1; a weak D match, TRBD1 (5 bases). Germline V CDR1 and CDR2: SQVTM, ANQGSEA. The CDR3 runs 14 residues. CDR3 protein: CSVEPRATYNEQSF. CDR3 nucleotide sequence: TGCAGCGTTGAACCCAGGGCAACCTACAATGAGCAGTCCTTT.